A selection of T cell receptor beta chains follows, all from one sample in a study of tumor-infiltrating lymphocytes in primary liver carcinoma. In TCRdb, the multiplex PCR reads were re-called with MiXCR into one record per CDR3 protein. The table includes almost 45,000 distinct CDR3 sequences, roughly 77% detected once. What was sequenced was tumor-adjacent normal liver tissue. These receptors all come from a woman younger than 45 with primary liver carcinoma and hepatitis B virus infection. The CDR3 runs from the conserved cysteine through the conserved F or W. D genes are given only for firm matches. The size entry is marked missing in some rows and otherwise reads once, few, many or a size class.

D	V	size	J	length	DNA	CDR3
-	TRBV19	-	TRBJ1-2	14	TGTGCCAGTACCCCCACACAGGGAAACTATGGCTACACCTTC	CASTPTQGNYGYTF
-	TRBV11-2	-	TRBJ1-3	11	TGTGTCAGCAGCCCGAGGACAGCCCTCAATTTT	CVSSPRTALNF
TRBD2	TRBV6-6	few	TRBJ2-1	20	TGTGTCAGCAGTTACTCGTGGCTAGCGGGAGGTCGAAGCTCCTACAATGAGCAGTTCTTC	CVSSYSWLAGGRSSYNEQFF
TRBD1	TRBV19	-	TRBJ2-1	15	TGTGCCAGTAGTACAGGACAGGGAGACATCAATGAGCAGCTCTTC	CASSTGQGDINEQLF
TRBD1	TRBV28	once	TRBJ1-5	15	TGTGCCAGCAGAGTAGGGACAGGGGGCACTCTGCCCCAGCATTTT	CASRVGTGGTLPQHF
-	TRBV6-2/TRBV6-3	-	TRBJ2-2	16	TGTGCCAGCAGTTACCCCGGGGAGAGAGGCACCGGGGAGCTGTTTTTT	CASSYPGERGTGELFF
-	TRBV6-2/TRBV6-3	-	TRBJ1-1	13	TGTGCCAGCAGCCCGGGAGATAACACAGAAGCTTTCTTT	CASSPGDNTEAFF
-	TRBV28	once	TRBJ2-7	16	TGTGCCATAGGTAGACGACAGACCAGTGTTTCCTACGAGCAGTACTTC	CAIGRRQTSVSYEQYF
TRBD2	TRBV11-3	-	TRBJ2-1	13	TGTGCCAGCAGCTTAGGCGGGAGCAATGAACAGCTCTTC	CASSLGGSNEQLF
TRBD1	TRBV5-1	-	TRBJ2-2	17	TGCGCCAGCAGCTTGGGGCACCGGGACAGAGCGGCCTGGGAGCTGTTTTTC	CASSLGHRDRAAWELFF
TRBD1	TRBV11-2	-	TRBJ2-2	16	TGTGCCAACTGCTTAGCTCAGGACAGGGGGCGCCGGGAGCTGTTTTTT	CANCLAQDRGRRELFF
-	TRBV12-5	-	TRBJ2-1	13	TGTGCTTGTGGTTTCCAAAAGAACAATGAGCAGTTCTTC	CACGFQKNNEQFF
-	TRBV6-1	-	TRBJ1-5	13	TGTGACAGCAGTGGAGATCCAGCAAAGCCCCAGCATTTT	CDSSGDPAKPQHF
-	TRBV6-1	many	TRBJ1-5	14	TGTGCCAGCAGTGAGAATTATAGCAATCAGCCCCAGCATTTT	CASSENYSNQPQHF
-	TRBV6-1	medium-sized	TRBJ2-5	12	TGTGCCAGCAGTGAAAGAGGGGTGACCCAGTACTTC	CASSERGVTQYF
TRBD1	TRBV6-1	many	TRBJ1-5	16	TGTGCCAGCATCCTCTCCCGGGGACAGGGTACTCAGCCCCAGCATTTT	CASILSRGQGTQPQHF
-	TRBV29-1	once	TRBJ1-2	14	TGCAGCGTCGTTGTAAGAGGGGGTGTCTATGACTACACCTTC	CSVVVRGGVYDYTF
-	TRBV2	few	TRBJ1-5	16	TGTGCCAGCAGCGTCCTCGGGGGGTATAGCAATCAGCCCCAGCATTTT	CASSVLGGYSNQPQHF
-	TRBV5-8	-	TRBJ2-7	16	TGTGCCAGCGGCTTGCCCAGGGGCGATATCTCCTACGAGCAGTACTTC	CASGLPRGDISYEQYF
TRBD2	TRBV13	many	TRBJ2-7	15	TGTGCCAGCAGCTTAGGCGGGACTAGCTTCTACGAGCAGTACTTC	CASSLGGTSFYEQYF
TRBD1	TRBV4-2	-	TRBJ2-7	16	TGTTCCAGCAGCCAAGATTCGGGACAGGGGCGGGACGAGCAGTACTTC	CSSSQDSGQGRDEQYF
-	TRBV4-3	-	TRBJ2-2	11	TGCGCCAGACTTGGCACCAGGGAGCTGTTTTTT	CARLGTRELFF
-	TRBV12-3/TRBV12-4	-	TRBJ1-2	13	TGTGCCAGCATTAACGTGGCCGGGGGGGGCTACACCTTC	CASINVAGGGYTF
-	TRBV11-2	-	TRBJ1-1	15	TGTGCCAGCAGCTCAGGCCGGGGATATTACACTGAAGCCTTCTTT	CASSSGRGYYTEAFF
-	TRBV28	many	TRBJ2-5	13	TGTGCCAGCGGGTGGGGAGCTCGTGGGACCCAGTACTTC	CASGWGARGTQYF
TRBD2	TRBV29-1	-	TRBJ2-5	15	TGCATGGGAGAGACTAGCGGGAGACTCAGGGAGACCCAGTACTTC	CMGETSGRLRETQYF
-	TRBV5-1	many	TRBJ2-5	15	TGCGCCAGCAGCTTACAGGGTAGGAGGGAAGAGACCCAGTACTTC	CASSLQGRREETQYF
TRBD2	TRBV7-8	-	TRBJ2-7	15	TGTGCCAGAAGCTCCCGACTAGCGGGATCTACTGAGCAGTACTTC	CARSSRLAGSTEQYF
-	TRBV29-1	-	TRBJ2-5	11	TGCAGCGGTAGACTAGACGAGACCCAGTACTTC	CSGRLDETQYF
-	TRBV30	once	TRBJ2-4	15	TGTGCCTGGAGTGGGGTGGTTTTAGCCAAAAACATTCAGTACTTC	CAWSGVVLAKNIQYF
-	TRBV12-3/TRBV12-4	many	TRBJ2-5	14	TGTGCCAGCAGTTACCCGGGTACCCAAGAGACCCAGTACTTC	CASSYPGTQETQYF
-	TRBV6-1	-	TRBJ2-7	14	TGTACCAGCAGTGATTCACATTCTGGATCAGAGCAGTACTTC	CTSSDSHSGSEQYF
-	TRBV5-4	-	TRBJ2-1	14	TGTGCCAGCAGCGTGGACTATAGCATGAATGAGCAATTCTTC	CASSVDYSMNEQFF
-	TRBV20-1	-	TRBJ2-7	17	TGCAATGCTAGAGACGCGCCCGCCCGGTGGGAAGGTTACGAGCAGTACTTC	CNARDAPARWEGYEQYF
TRBD1	TRBV11-3	medium-sized	TRBJ2-3	15	TGTGCCAGCAGCCCGACAGGGTTGGGAACAGATACGCAGTATTTT	CASSPTGLGTDTQYF
-	TRBV6-2/TRBV6-3	few	TRBJ1-2	13	TGTGCCAGCAGTTCCGGACAGTTCTATGGCTACACCTTC	CASSSGQFYGYTF
-	TRBV12-3/TRBV12-4	many	TRBJ2-1	13	TGTGCCAGCGGACTGGGTCCGCTCAATGAGCAGTTCTTC	CASGLGPLNEQFF
TRBD2	TRBV7-9	-	TRBJ2-1	15	TGCGCCAGCAGCTTTGGGAGCGGGAGTATCGATGAGCAGTTCTTC	CASSFGSGSIDEQFF
TRBD2	TRBV29-1	-	TRBJ2-7	15	TGCAGCGTTGTTGCCTTGGGACTAGCGGCCTACGGGCAGTACTTC	CSVVALGLAAYGQYF
TRBD1	TRBV29-1	medium-sized	TRBJ2-5	13	TGCAGCGTTGAAGTCAACAGGGGAGAGACCCAGTACTTC	CSVEVNRGETQYF
TRBD2	TRBV5-6	-	TRBJ2-7	16	TGTGCCAGCAGATTGGATAACGCCGGGAGGGCCCAAGAGCAGTACTTC	CASRLDNAGRAQEQYF
TRBD1	TRBV6-6	-	TRBJ1-2	17	TGTGCCAGCAGCTACTCCTCTTATGGACAGGGCACATATGGCTACACCTTC	CASSYSSYGQGTYGYTF
TRBD2	TRBV4-1	-	TRBJ2-1	15	TGCGCCAGCAGCCAACCCGTGACTAGCGCTAATGAGCAGTTCTTC	CASSQPVTSANEQFF
-	TRBV5-1	-	TRBJ2-1	16	TGCACCAGCAGCTTGGATTTCACGGCCTCCTACGGTGAGCAGCTCTTC	CTSSLDFTASYGEQLF
TRBD1	TRBV5-1	-	TRBJ2-4	16	TGCGCCAGCAGTTTCGGGACAGGGGGGACCAAAAACATTCATTACTTC	CASSFGTGGTKNIHYF
TRBD2	TRBV11-2	-	TRBJ2-1	15	TGTGCCAGCAGCACGACTAGCGGGAGAAGTAATGAGCAGTTCTTC	CASSTTSGRSNEQFF
-	TRBV6-2/TRBV6-3	many	TRBJ1-2	14	TGTGCCAGCAAAATGGACGGACCGGCGGGAGGCTACACCTTC	CASKMDGPAGGYTF
-	TRBV6-5	once	TRBJ2-6	16	TGTGCCATCAGTTACTCGATAGGGGCTGGGGCCTACGTCCTGACTTTC	CAISYSIGAGAYVLTF
-	TRBV6-1	few	TRBJ2-7	13	TGTGCCTGCGGTGAAAACCTGTCCTACGAGCAGTACTTC	CACGENLSYEQYF
-	TRBV29-1	-	TRBJ2-1	13	TGCAGCGTTGGGAGGTATGACTATAATGAGCAGTTCTTC	CSVGRYDYNEQFF
TRBD2	TRBV2	-	TRBJ2-7	14	TGTGCCAGCAGGGGGGAGCGGGGGGCTTACGAGCAGTACTTC	CASRGERGAYEQYF
TRBD1	TRBV4-1	-	TRBJ2-7	16	TGCGCCAGCAGTCAGACTAACGGGACAGGGACCTACGAGCAGTACTTC	CASSQTNGTGTYEQYF
TRBD1	TRBV12-3/TRBV12-4	-	TRBJ2-3	13	TGTGCCAGCGGGACAGTCTACACAGATACGCACTATTTT	CASGTVYTDTHYF
TRBD1	TRBV6-4	-	TRBJ1-5	14	TGTGCCAGGTCCCGGACAGGGGGTGGTCAGCCCCAGTACTTT	CARSRTGGGQPQYF